This is a list of T cell receptor beta chains from one sample in a study of cytomegalovirus exposure and HLA in healthy donors. Repertoires were generated with immunoSEQ multiplex PCR, while TCRdb's copy carries only in-frame clones and drops some. The sample has around 170,000 clones; about three quarters are singletons. Specimen: PBMCs. The receptors derive from a man between 18 and 35 years old in good health and CMV-seronegative. Each CDR3 is given without its conserved first and last residue. Size is stated for part of the rows, as once, few or many counts, or as a class when the clone is expanded.

ASSTRDRGATTRTGELF	17	TRBV19	.	TRBJ2-2
ASSDRDSDSGNTIY	14	TRBV13	.	TRBJ1-3
ASSYIQGWTEAF	12	TRBV6-5	.	TRBJ1-1
ASSLPSRQQHGYT	13	TRBV9	.	TRBJ1-2
ASSPGDEKLF	10	TRBV5-1	.	TRBJ1-4
ASSDGLASSNEQF	13	TRBV6-4	.	TRBJ2-1
ASSIPGQGSGGYT	13	TRBV19	.	TRBJ1-2
ASSEGRTASGNTIY	14	TRBV6-1	.	TRBJ1-3
ASNPSTGRKQETQY	14	TRBV2	.	TRBJ2-5
ASSLYVREGNQPQH	14	TRBV11-3	.	TRBJ1-5
ASSFWLAGVNEQF	13	TRBV27	.	TRBJ2-1
ASSLGGQGTTEAF	13	TRBV5-1	.	TRBJ1-1
ASSLVRQSSDGYT	13	TRBV5-1	.	TRBJ1-2
ASSLGAGWGDRF	12	TRBV7-3	.	TRBJ2-1
ASSIGVSSTGELF	13	TRBV19	few	TRBJ2-2
ASSWGVNTEAF	11	TRBV28	.	TRBJ1-1
ASSMARGSYNSPLH	14	TRBV19	.	TRBJ1-6
ASRGWRGDSYNEQF	14	TRBV28	few	TRBJ2-1
ASSEERGSFDGYT	13	TRBV2	.	TRBJ1-2
ASSTLGGGEQF	11	TRBV27	.	TRBJ2-1
ASSLGSGGETQY	12	TRBV5-1	.	TRBJ2-5
ATSRDPEGEKLF	12	TRBV15	.	TRBJ1-4
ASSSPAGGVYEQF	13	TRBV6-5	.	TRBJ2-1
ASSVFPGYEQY	11	TRBV27	.	TRBJ2-7
ASSLLGNQPQH	11	TRBV28	.	TRBJ1-5
ASSGIWGDTEAF	12	TRBV25-1	.	TRBJ1-1
ASSSPRGSAGELF	13	TRBV7-9	.	TRBJ2-2
ASSPLRGGDGYT	12	TRBV7-2	.	TRBJ1-2
AWSTRGRVVPETQY	14	TRBV30	few	TRBJ2-5
ASSLVRGSTDTQY	13	TRBV7-3	.	TRBJ2-3
ASSLLQYNEQF	11	TRBV5-6	few	TRBJ2-1
ASSSRDRGWNTIY	13	TRBV25-1	.	TRBJ1-3
AWAGTTTDTQY	11	TRBV30	.	TRBJ2-3